These 5 T cell receptor beta chains were sequenced from one sample in a study of blood T cell repertoires in COVID-19. Repertoires were generated with immunoSEQ multiplex PCR, while TCRdb's copy carries only in-frame clones and drops some. The table has 380,000 or so clones, about 90% seen once. The sample consisted of PBMCs or T cells enriched from blood (not recorded which). Receptor source: a man aged 25 to 45 who had recovered from COVID-19.

This clone was seen once. The CDR3, as DNA: TGTGCCACCAGCAAAGCGACAGGGGCCTATGGCTACACCTTC. Translating it yields CATSKATGAYGYTF. The chain uses TRBV15 and TRBJ1-2; TRBD1 aligns across 8 bases. V lost 4 bases to trimming and J lost 4 bases; unmatched junction nucleotides: 5. This CDR3 contains 14 residues. Germline-derived CDR1 and CDR2 are LNHNV and YYDKDF (reference sequence).

This chain uses TRBV5-4 with TRBJ1-6; 7 bases are a match to TRBD1. V dropped 4 bases and J dropped 8; count of bases not matched to a gene: 6. Germline V gene data show CDR1 as SGHNT and CDR2 as YYREEE (reference sequence). The CDR3 has 14 amino acids. CDR3 amino acids: CASSLQGSHSPLHF. The CDR3 coding sequence is TGTGCCAGCAGCCTACAGGGGAGCCATTCACCCCTCCACTTT.

The chain has TRBV7-9 and TRBJ2-7, with a tentative D call TRBD2 (5 bases). Looked up from germline, CDR1 is SEHNR and CDR2 is FQNEAQ (reference sequence). There are 14 residues in the CDR3. V gave up 8 bases and J gave up 6 bases, with 20 bases separating them. The CDR3 reads CASSRREEVPEQYF. The CDR3 region has the DNA TGTGCCAGCTCGAGGAGAGAGGAGGTCCCCGAGCAGTACTTC.

This clone has just one count. This rearrangement joins TRBV7-2 to TRBJ2-1, with 14 bases identical to TRBD2. The V gene's germline CDR1 is SGHTA and CDR2 FQGNSA. The junction had 7 bases not matched to a gene; V was cut back by 3 bases and J by 6 bases. There are 17 residues in the CDR3. CDR3 nucleotides: TGTGCCAGCAGCTTCGGACTAGCGGGGGGCCTCCCCAATGAGCAGTTCTTC. This translates into CASSFGLAGGLPNEQFF.

This clone has just one count. Here the CDR3 DNA reads TGCAGCGTTGGGGGGGCAGGGGGTAAAGGAAGCACAGATACGCAGTATTTT. This translates into CSVGGAGGKGSTDTQYF. The gene calls are TRBV29-1 and TRBJ2-3; the D gene is possibly TRBD1 (7 bases). The CDR3 is 17 amino acids. CDR1 and CDR2 (germline): SQVTM, ANQGSEA. V gave up 4 bases and J gave up 0 bases, with 20 bases separating them.